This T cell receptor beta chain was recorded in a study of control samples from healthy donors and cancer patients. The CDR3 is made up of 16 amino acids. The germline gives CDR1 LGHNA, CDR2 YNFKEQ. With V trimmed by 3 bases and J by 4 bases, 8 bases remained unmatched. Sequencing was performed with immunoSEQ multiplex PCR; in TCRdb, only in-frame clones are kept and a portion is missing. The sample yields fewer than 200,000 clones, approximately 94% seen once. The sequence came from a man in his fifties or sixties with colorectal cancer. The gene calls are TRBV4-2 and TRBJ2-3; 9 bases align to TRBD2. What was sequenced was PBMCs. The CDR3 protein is CASSQISGGGADTQYF. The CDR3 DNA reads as TGTGCCAGCAGCCAGATTAGCGGGGGTGGGGCAGATACGCAGTATTTT.